A selection of T cell receptor beta chains follows, all from one sample in a study of blood T cell repertoires in COVID-19. Sequencing was performed with immunoSEQ multiplex PCR; in TCRdb, only in-frame clones are kept and a portion is missing. The sample carries approximately 200,000 clones, around nine tenths recorded once. Sequenced: peripheral blood. Receptors were obtained from a man in his sixties who had recovered from COVID-19. Each CDR3 is given with its conserved first and last residue. D genes are given only for firm matches. Only some rows state a clone size, as once, few, many or a class for expanded clones.

>TRBJ2-1|.|TRBV19|TRBD2
TGTGCCAGTAGTGGCGGGAGCCTCTACAATGAGCAGTTCTTC
CASSGGSLYNEQFF
>TRBJ1-1|once|TRBV2|.
TGTGCCAGCAGCTCGGGTGAGAACACTGAAGCTTTCTTT
CASSSGENTEAFF
>TRBJ2-3|once|TRBV30|TRBD1
TGTGCCTGGACCCGACAGGGCGCACTTTCAGATACGCAGTATTTT
CAWTRQGALSDTQYF
>TRBJ1-1|once|TRBV10-3|TRBD1
TGTGCCATCACCCCGACAGGGAGGACTGAAGCTTTCTTT
CAITPTGRTEAFF
>TRBJ2-2|.|TRBV5-4|TRBD1
TGTGCCAGCAGCTTGGTCCGGGACAGCCGAAACACCGGGGAGCTGTTTTTT
CASSLVRDSRNTGELFF
>TRBJ1-1|.|TRBV19|.
TGTGCCAGTAGTATGCGGGACACTGAAGCTTTCTTT
CASSMRDTEAFF
>TRBJ1-2|.|TRBV2|TRBD1
TGTGCCAGCAGTGAAGAGGTAGGGGGCAGCTATGGCTACACCTTC
CASSEEVGGSYGYTF
>TRBJ1-4|.|TRBV5-1|.
TGCGCCAGCAGCCCCCGCGGTGGGAGTGAAAAACTGTTTTTT
CASSPRGGSEKLFF
>TRBJ1-3|few|TRBV28|.
TGTGCCAGCAGTTTATGGGCTTGGGCAGGGGATCGTTCTGGAAACACCATATATTTT
CASSLWAWAGDRSGNTIYF
>TRBJ1-1|.|TRBV7-5|.
TGTGCCAGAAGCTTTAGTGGGCGGACAGCCAACACTGAAGCTTTCTTT
CARSFSGRTANTEAFF
>TRBJ1-6|.|TRBV7-2|.
TGTGCCAGCAGCTATAGGACATGGGGCTCCTATAATTCACCCCTCCACTTT
CASSYRTWGSYNSPLHF
>TRBJ2-1|.|TRBV19|TRBD2
TGTGCCAGTAGTAGTCGACTAGCGGGAGGGTCCTACAATGAGCAGTTCTTC
CASSSRLAGGSYNEQFF
>TRBJ2-1|.|TRBV30|TRBD1
TGTGCCTGGACAAACAAAGGACAGGGATCCTACAATGAGCAGTTCTTC
CAWTNKGQGSYNEQFF
>TRBJ1-2|.|TRBV5-4|.
TGTGCCAGCAGCTTGGACGCAGGCAACTATGGCTACACCTTC
CASSLDAGNYGYTF
>TRBJ1-6|.|TRBV28|.
TGTGCCTGGCGGACCTATAATTCACCCCTCCACTTT
CAWRTYNSPLHF
>TRBJ2-3|.|TRBV18|TRBD1
TGTGCCAGCTCACCCTTCCGCCTCAGGACAGGGGGCTCAGATACGCAGTATTTT
CASSPFRLRTGGSDTQYF
>TRBJ1-2|.|TRBV19|.
TGTGCCAGTAGTATAGAGCGGCAGTTTCCCTTTTTTAACTATGGCTACACCTTC
CASSIERQFPFFNYGYTF
>TRBJ1-1|.|TRBV7-9|.
TGTGCCAGCAGCTTAGACCCCAGCACTGAAGCTTTCTTT
CASSLDPSTEAFF
>TRBJ2-7|.|TRBV2|TRBD1
TGTGCCAGCAGGGACAGGGGAGTCTCCTACGAGCAGTACTTC
CASRDRGVSYEQYF
>TRBJ1-2|once|TRBV18|.
TGTGCCAGCTCACCTTCCAGGTGGGACTATGGCTACACCTTC
CASSPSRWDYGYTF
>TRBJ2-2|.|TRBV27|TRBD2
TGTGCCAGCAGTTTTCGGGTAGCGGGAGTCCCGAACACCGGGGAGCTGTTTTTT
CASSFRVAGVPNTGELFF
>TRBJ2-1|.|TRBV24-1|.
TGTGCCACCAGTGTCCTAGATTCGGGTGAGCAGTTCTTC
CATSVLDSGEQFF
>TRBJ1-2|once|TRBV10-3|TRBD1
TGTGCCATTGGGACAGCAACCCGTCCTAACTATGGCTACACCTTC
CAIGTATRPNYGYTF
>TRBJ2-5|.|TRBV18|.
TGTGCCAGCTCACGGCGGGACAGAGAAGAGACCCAGTACTTC
CASSRRDREETQYF
>TRBJ2-1|.|TRBV5-6|TRBD1
TGTGCCAGCAGCTTGGACGCAGGTACAGGGGGCTGGGACAATGAGCAGTTCTTC
CASSLDAGTGGWDNEQFF
>TRBJ2-5|.|TRBV7-6|TRBD2
TGTGCCAGCAGGGCCGCTAGCGGGGGATCCTACGAGACCCAGTACTTC
CASRAASGGSYETQYF
>TRBJ2-7|few|TRBV2|TRBD2
TGTGCCAGCGGCCTAGCGGGAGCCGAAGAGTACTTC
CASGLAGAEEYF
>TRBJ2-5|few|TRBV4-1|.
TGCGCCAGCAGCCCCCGACAAACCCAAGAGACCCAGTACTTC
CASSPRQTQETQYF
>TRBJ2-1|.|TRBV20-1|.
TGCAGTGCTAGTAAGAGCGACAATGAGCAGTTCTTC
CSASKSDNEQFF
>TRBJ2-2|.|TRBV27|.
TGTGCCAGCAGTTTAAGAGAGACCGGGGAGCTGTTTTTT
CASSLRETGELFF
>TRBJ1-5|once|TRBV18|TRBD1
TGTGCCAGCTCACCCCAGGGACAGGGGGCAAAGCCCCAGCATTTT
CASSPQGQGAKPQHF
>TRBJ2-2|once|TRBV19|.
TGTGCCAGTAGTATTACGGGAACGAACACCGGGGAGCTGTTTTTT
CASSITGTNTGELFF
>TRBJ1-2|once|TRBV19|TRBD1
TGTGCCAGTACCCCCGGACAGGGCTCCTATGGCTACACCTTC
CASTPGQGSYGYTF
>TRBJ1-2|.|TRBV19|.
TGTGCCAGTAGTCCGGACAAATCCTATGGCTACACCTTC
CASSPDKSYGYTF
>TRBJ2-3|.|TRBV5-4|TRBD2
TGTGCCAGCAGCTTGGACGGGGTAGCGGGGGGTCCTAGCACAGATACGCAGTATTTT
CASSLDGVAGGPSTDTQYF
>TRBJ1-1|.|TRBV6-5|TRBD1
TGTGCCAGCAGGCGGACAGGACAGAACACTGAAGCTTTCTTT
CASRRTGQNTEAFF
>TRBJ2-3|.|TRBV6-6|TRBD2
TGTGCCAGCAGTCGACCGGGACTAGCGGGGCACACAGATACGCAGTATTTT
CASSRPGLAGHTDTQYF
>TRBJ1-5|.|TRBV6-2/TRBV6-3|TRBD1
TGTGCCAGCAGCAAAGAGGACAGGGACAATCAGCCCCAGCATTTT
CASSKEDRDNQPQHF
>TRBJ1-5|.|TRBV6-5|TRBD1
TGTGCCAGCAGTTCTCAAGGACAGGGTGGCAATCAGCCCCAGCATTTT
CASSSQGQGGNQPQHF
>TRBJ1-1|.|TRBV7-8|.
TGTGCCAGCAGCTTAGTAAACGGTTTCGCTGAAGCTTTCTTT
CASSLVNGFAEAFF
>TRBJ1-5|.|TRBV5-5|.
TGTGCCAGCAGCTTTTTCGGTCAGAAAGGAGGCAATCAGCCCCAGCATTTT
CASSFFGQKGGNQPQHF